The rows below give T cell receptor beta chains drawn from one sample of a study of cytomegalovirus exposure and HLA in healthy donors. TCRdb's copy holds only in-frame clones and misses some; the assay was immunoSEQ multiplex PCR. The sample has about 130,000 clones, 75% to 85% seen once; the top ten hold about 8.9%. Sequencing was done on a sample of PBMCs. These receptors all stem from a man younger than 40 in good health and CMV-seropositive. Each CDR3 is given with its conserved first and last residue. Size tells how often a clone was seen (once, few, many) or the class of an expanded clone, and some rows leave it out.

cdr3_aa: CAISGSDMGNTIYF
v_call: TRBV10-3
j_call: TRBJ1-3
clone_size: -

cdr3_aa: CSVPKTTGHYGYTF
v_call: TRBV29-1
j_call: TRBJ1-2
clone_size: -

cdr3_aa: CASPFGGGIYNEQFF
v_call: TRBV6-1
j_call: TRBJ2-1
clone_size: -

cdr3_aa: CASSSRQTQETQYF
v_call: TRBV7-8
j_call: TRBJ2-5
clone_size: few

cdr3_aa: CASRGTDLNYGYTF
v_call: TRBV6-4
j_call: TRBJ1-2
clone_size: -

cdr3_aa: CASSFSTGGATEAFF
v_call: TRBV27
j_call: TRBJ1-1
clone_size: -

cdr3_aa: CSVDRDSKSYNEQFF
v_call: TRBV29-1
j_call: TRBJ2-1
clone_size: -

cdr3_aa: CASSLQGVNTGELFF
v_call: TRBV5-1
j_call: TRBJ2-2
clone_size: -

cdr3_aa: CASSFPTGYTEAFF
v_call: TRBV28
j_call: TRBJ1-1
clone_size: -

cdr3_aa: CASSRDYEQYF
v_call: TRBV5-5
j_call: TRBJ2-7
clone_size: -

cdr3_aa: CASSTGQGNYGYTF
v_call: TRBV6-6
j_call: TRBJ1-2
clone_size: -

cdr3_aa: CASSQVTSGGTDTQYF
v_call: TRBV4-2
j_call: TRBJ2-3
clone_size: -